These 19 T cell receptor beta chains came from one sample sequenced in a study of CD8 T cells in Susac syndrome. With random hexamers, reverse transcription was performed on about 0.5 to 1 ug of RNA. TCRdb independently ran MiXCR on the immunoSEQ multiplex PCR reads; one entry per CDR3 protein. The sample contains 120,000 or so distinct CDR3 sequences, 90% to 95% of which appear only once. Sequenced sample: CD8+ T cells from PBMCs. The receptors originated from a human donor with Susac syndrome.

The V and J genes are TRBV12-3 or TRBV12-4 and TRBJ1-2; 7 bases are shared with TRBD1. This CDR3 has 13 amino acids. J was trimmed by 6 bases and V by 7 bases; bases with no gene match: 8. CDR3 sequence: CASTMTGWHGYTF. The CDR3 DNA reads as TGTGCCAGCACGATGACAGGGTGGCATGGCTACACCTTC.

The chain combines TRBV6-5 with TRBJ1-2, with D possibly being TRBD1 (6 bases). CDR1 MNHEY and CDR2 SVGAGI come from the germline V gene. This CDR3 region has 12 residues. The V end lost 5 bases, the J end lost 8 bases, and 12 bases lay between the germline ends. The CDR3 spells CASSPTDRGYTF. In nucleotides, the CDR3 is TGTGCCAGCAGTCCGACCGACAGGGGCTACACCTTC.

CDR3 sequence: CASSPAGDPYEQYF. The CDR3 bases are TGTGCCAGCTCACCAGCGGGAGACCCCTACGAGCAGTACTTC. The V and J genes are TRBV18 and TRBJ2-7; 7 nucleotides line up with TRBD2. Per germline, CDR1 KGHSH and CDR2 LQKENI. The V and J ends lost 2 bases and 2 bases, in that order; junction bases with no gene match: 3. There are 14 residues in the CDR3. The complete variable domain, with remaining parts taken from reference TRBV18 and TRBJ2-7, reads NAGVMQNPRHLVRRRGQEARLRCSPMKGHSHVYWYRQLPEEGLKFMVYLQKENIIDESGMPKERFSAEFPKEGPSILRIQQVVRGDSAAYFCASSPAGDPYEQYFGPGTRLTVT.

V gene TRBV28 combines with J gene TRBJ2-7, with D possibly being TRBD1 (5 bases). There are 14 residues in the CDR3. The V end was cut by 3 bases, the J end by 1 base, with 10 bases between. Germline CDR1 MDHEN, CDR2 SYDVKM. CDR3: CASSFVQGSYEQYF. CDR3 in DNA: TGTGCCAGCAGTTTCGTCCAGGGATCCTACGAGCAGTACTTC.

The chain links TRBV12-3 or TRBV12-4 to TRBJ2-7, with D hard to call. V was pared by 2 bases and J by 0 bases, with 8 bases between. CDR3 length equals 14 residues. This CDR3 reads CASSLYGPSYEQYF. CDR3 DNA sequence: TGTGCCAGCAGTTTATATGGACCCTCCTACGAGCAGTACTTC.

This clonotype was seen a single time. V and J are TRBV6-2 or TRBV6-3 and TRBJ2-2; 7 bases match TRBD1. Germline lookup yields CDR1 MNHEY and CDR2 SVGEGT. Trimming took 6 bases from V and 3 from J; bases not matched to a gene: 7. The CDR3 is 15 residues long. CDR3 residues: CASRTGTDDTGELFF. DNA of the CDR3: TGTGCCAGCAGAACCGGGACAGACGACACCGGGGAGCTGTTTTTT.

This chain connects TRBV5-1 to TRBJ2-7; 10 bases fit TRBD2. There are 13 residues in the CDR3. Trimming cost V 4 bases and J 5 bases; bases outside gene matches: 3. From germline, CDR1 is SGHRS and CDR2 YFSETQ. CDR3: CASSLGTSDEQYF. CDR3 nucleotide sequence: TGCGCCAGCAGCCTAGGGACTAGCGACGAGCAGTACTTC.

This clonotype was picked up a small number of times. This sequence joins TRBV5-4 and TRBJ2-2; D is ambiguous. Looked up from germline, CDR1 is SGHNT and CDR2 is YYREEE (reference sequence). V was shortened by 4 bases and J by 4 bases, with 5 bases between the two germline ends. The CDR3 has 12 amino acids. This chain's CDR3 is CASSPATGELFF. CDR3 sequence (DNA): TGTGCCAGCAGCCCGGCCACCGGGGAGCTGTTTTTT.

The genes are TRBV7-9 and TRBJ1-2; D remains ambiguous. The CDR3 sequence is 13 residues long. V lost 1 base, J lost 4 bases, and 7 bases lay in between. Germline CDR1 is SEHNR and CDR2 is FQNEAQ (reference sequence). Written as DNA, the CDR3 is TGTGCCAGCAGCTTAGGGCGAGTCTATGGCTACACCTTC. Protein sequence: CASSLGRVYGYTF. Supplemented by reference TRBV7-9 and TRBJ1-2, the full variable domain reads DTGVSQNPRHKITKRGQNVTFRCDPISEHNRLYWYRQTLGQGPEFLTYFQNEAQLEKSRLLSDRFSAERPKGSFSTLEIQRTEQGDSAMYLCASSLGRVYGYTFGSGTRLTVV.

The V call is TRBV6-2 or TRBV6-3, the J call TRBJ2-5, with D unresolved. V was shortened by 7 bases and J by 5 bases, with 17 bases between the two germline ends. The CDR3 runs 14 residues. Germline assignment: CDR1 MNHEY and CDR2 SVGEGT. The DNA for the CDR3 is TGTGCCAGCATCCAGCTGGGGATGGGGGAGACCCAGTACTTC. Protein sequence: CASIQLGMGETQYF.

The rearrangement uses TRBV20-1 and TRBJ1-5; TRBD1 is a possible D gene (5 bases). The V and J ends lost 0 bases and 6 bases respectively, with 12 bases between them. This CDR3 is 14 amino acids long. Germline assignment: CDR1 DFQATT and CDR2 SNEGSKA (reference sequence). As DNA, the CDR3 is TGCAGTGCTAGAGATAGCACAAGGGGTCAGCCCCAGCATTTT. Protein sequence: CSARDSTRGQPQHF.

The DNA of the CDR3 is TGCAGTGCTAGTGAGGACAAGTCTTACAATGAGCAGTTCTTC. Protein product: CSASEDKSYNEQFF. The V call is TRBV20-1, the J call TRBJ2-1; possible D gene TRBD1, 5 bases. The CDR3 contains 14 residues. V shed 3 bases and J shed 4 bases, with 13 bases lying between them. CDR1 and CDR2 from the germline V gene are DFQATT and SNEGSKA (reference sequence).

This sequence joins TRBV20-1 and TRBJ1-5; 7 nucleotides match TRBD1. Germline V gene data show CDR1 as DFQATT and CDR2 as SNEGSKA (reference sequence). V dropped 0 bases and J dropped 6; count of bases not matched to a gene: 14. The CDR3 spans 17 residues. This CDR3 reads CSARDTGRGDSRQPQHF. DNA for the CDR3: TGCAGTGCTAGAGATACGGGCAGGGGGGACTCGCGTCAGCCCCAGCATTTT.

The rearrangement links TRBV30 to TRBJ2-7, with a weak D call TRBD1 (6 bases). V dropped 3 bases and J dropped 5 bases, with 14 bases sitting between them. CDR1 is GTSNPN and CDR2 is SVGIG in the germline V gene (reference sequence). The CDR3 sequence is 13 residues long. The CDR3 nucleotides read TGTGCCTGGAGAGGGCAGGGGTTTGACGAGCAGTACTTC. Translating gives CAWRGQGFDEQYF.

A single count supports this clonotype. This chain connects TRBV14 to TRBJ2-7; D may be TRBD1 or TRBD2 (5 bases each). Deletions cut 9 bases from V and 3 bases from J, with 12 bases between. The V gene's germline CDR1 is SGHDN and CDR2 FVKESK. The CDR3 has 12 amino acids. Written as DNA, the CDR3 is TGTGCCAGTCTTTATGGGGGCTACGAGCAGTACTTC. Protein sequence: CASLYGGYEQYF.

The chain is built from TRBV11-2 and TRBJ2-7; 12 nucleotides match TRBD2. Germline V gives CDR1 SGHAT, CDR2 FQNNGV. Trimming cost V 5 bases and J 3 bases; bases outside gene matches: 14. The CDR3 length is 18 residues. The CDR3 here is CASSPAGTSGGTNYEQYF. The DNA for the CDR3 is TGTGCCAGCAGCCCCGCTGGAACTAGCGGGGGGACCAACTACGAGCAGTACTTC. The variable domain in full, completed from reference TRBV11-2 and TRBJ2-7, reads EAGVAQSPRYKIIEKRQSVAFWCNPISGHATLYWYQQILGQGPKLLIQFQNNGVVDDSQLPKDRFSAERLKGVDSTLKIQPAKLEDSAVYLCASSPAGTSGGTNYEQYFGPGTRLTVT.

CDR3 DNA: TGTGCCAGCAGTTTGTCCAGTGGCACTGAAGCTTTCTTT. Translating gives CASSLSSGTEAFF. The V gene is TRBV12-3 or TRBV12-4, the J gene TRBJ1-1; D ambiguous. The CDR3 contains 13 residues. With 3 bases removed from V and 4 bases from J, the gap between germline ends came to 9 bases.

The chain joins TRBV30 to TRBJ2-7; 8 nucleotides align to TRBD1. Germline V gene sequence: CDR1 GTSNPN, CDR2 SVGIG (reference sequence). With 5 bases clipped from V and 7 bases from J, the junction kept 4 bases outside the gene matches. The CDR3 runs 11 residues. DNA of the CDR3: TGTGCCTGGCAGGGGGCCGGGGAGCAGTACTTC. Translated, it gives CAWQGAGEQYF.

CDR3 sequence reads: CASSQDAGTGATEAFF. The CDR3 bases are TGCGCCAGCAGCCAAGATGCCGGGACAGGGGCGACTGAAGCTTTCTTT. The chain has TRBV4-3 and TRBJ1-1; 10 bases are shared with TRBD1. The CDR3 covers 16 residues. V lost 0 bases and J lost 5; bases outside the gene matches: 6. Germline CDR1 reads LGHNA; CDR2 reads YSLEER.